Listed here is a single T cell receptor beta chain. Its specificity is unknown. Measured with immunoSEQ multiplex PCR; TCRdb has only the in-frame clones, and not every one. The sample has some 160,000 clones, 90% to 95% seen once. The data were obtained in a study of T cell responses to AZD1222 COVID-19 vaccine. Study context: Researchers grouped second doses given at about 4 or about 12 weeks into one pool. Study results and caveats: The study found vaccine-associated CD4 TCRs spanning spike, dominant at 160-218 and 743-854. Reportedly, close to half of spike-specific TCRs are directed against unmutated variant regions. Baseline seropositivity characterized only six AZD1222 recipients.

CDR3 length: 12 amino acids. CDR1 is MDHEN, CDR2 SYDVKM, per germline. The germline V and J ends were trimmed by 1 base and 8 bases, with 6 bases remaining between them. The sample in question was peripheral blood, obtained on day 0 of AZD1222 vaccination. This receptor was taken from an adult in good health. The gene calls are TRBV28 and TRBJ2-1, with D uncertain. Written as DNA, the CDR3 is TGTGCCAGCAGTTTATTAGCCCATGAGCAGTTCTTC. It specifies CASSLLAHEQFF.